The 32 T cell receptor beta chains listed next were all sequenced from one sample in a study of T cell responses to AZD1222 COVID-19 vaccine. Produced via immunoSEQ multiplex PCR; TCRdb's table is partial and in-frame only. The table shows tens of thousands of clones, with roughly nine tenths occurring only once. The source material was peripheral blood, sampled 28 days after the second AZD1222 dose. Source of these receptors: an adult who received the AZD1222 COVID-19 vaccine.

V is TRBV19 and J is TRBJ1-2; D unclear. Germline lookup yields CDR1 LNHDA and CDR2 SQIVND (reference sequence). Trimming took 6 bases from V and 6 from J, leaving 20 bases between them. This CDR3 is built from 15 residues. The DNA of the CDR3 is TGTGCCAGTAGCGACAAAGGGCCGGGCTTTGATGGCTACACCTTC. Its translation: CASSDKGPGFDGYTF.

The V and J genes are TRBV3-1 (or the pseudogene TRBV3-2) and TRBJ1-2; D ambiguous. CDR1 LGHDT and CDR2 YNNKEL come from the germline V gene (reference sequence). Trimming stripped 1 base from V and 8 bases from J, with 14 bases between. This CDR3 has 14 residues. CDR3 in DNA: TGTGCCAGCAGCCAAGGGGTCTGGAGTGGAGGCTACACCTTC. Its protein product is CASSQGVWSGGYTF.

This rearrangement joins TRBV5-6 to TRBJ2-1; TRBD1 aligns across 9 bases. Germline V gene lookup returns CDR1 SGHDT and CDR2 YYEEEE. The CDR3 consists of 16 residues. The ends lost 0 bases at V and 4 bases at J; junction bases unmatched: 5. The CDR3 protein is CASSLVVGTGYNEQFF. Written as DNA, the CDR3 is TGTGCCAGCAGCTTGGTAGTCGGGACAGGGTACAATGAGCAGTTCTTC.

The rearrangement uses TRBV11-2 and TRBJ1-3; D is undetermined. This CDR3 has 14 residues. The V end lost 5 bases, the J end lost 0 bases, and 8 bases lay between the germline ends. Germline V gene lookup returns CDR1 SGHAT and CDR2 FQNNGV. The CDR3 spells CASSPPFSGNTIYF. CDR3 DNA: TGTGCCAGCAGCCCCCCATTCTCTGGAAACACCATATATTTT.

The chain joins TRBV5-5 to TRBJ1-1; D is possibly TRBD1 (6 bases). V shed 4 bases and J shed 0 bases, with 22 bases lying between them. The CDR3 contains 18 residues. Germline assignment: CDR1 SGHKS and CDR2 YYEKEE (reference sequence). The CDR3 protein is CASSPLGAFGRMNTEAFF. CDR3 bases: TGTGCCAGCAGCCCCCTGGGGGCTTTCGGGCGGATGAACACTGAAGCTTTCTTT.

This clone was found once. The chain is built from TRBV6-5 and TRBJ1-1, with D uncertain. Trimming removed 5 bases from V and 1 base from J, with 11 bases in between. Germline CDR1 reads MNHEY; CDR2 reads SVGAGI. This CDR3 has 14 amino acids. The CDR3 region is CASSPRRGNTEAFF. CDR3 nucleotides: TGTGCCAGCAGTCCCCGGCGGGGGAACACTGAAGCTTTCTTT.

V gene TRBV12-1 combines with J gene TRBJ2-4. TRBV12-1 is assigned pseudogene status. The CDR3 sequence is 14 residues long. CDR3 DNA: TGTGCCAGCAGCTTTGCCGGGGCCGTAAACATTCAGTACTTC. Translation: CASSFAGAVNIQYF.

V and J are TRBV29-1 and TRBJ2-1; D could derive from TRBD1 or TRBD2 (6 bases each). The CDR3 extends over 13 amino acids. The germline V gene encodes CDR1 SQVTM and CDR2 ANQGSEA. V shed 4 bases and J shed 8 bases, with 15 bases lying between them. The CDR3 region is CSVVKGGGDEQFF. The CDR3, as DNA: TGCAGCGTTGTGAAGGGGGGCGGAGATGAGCAGTTCTTC.

CDR3 bases: TGTGCCAGCAGCTTAGTTCCTAGCGGGGTCCAAGATACGCAGTATTTT. Translated, it gives CASSLVPSGVQDTQYF. The rearrangement uses TRBV7-2 and TRBJ2-3, with 9 bases that match TRBD2. Germline trimming cut 1 base from V and 5 bases from J; bases unmatched to any gene: 7. Germline V gene lookup returns CDR1 SGHTA and CDR2 FQGNSA. The CDR3 contains 16 residues.

This clone was detected once. This chain's CDR3 is CASSLVGAETQYF. The DNA of the CDR3 is TGTGCCAGCAGTCTCGTGGGGGCGGAGACGCAGTATTTT. The chain recombines TRBV6-2 or TRBV6-3 with TRBJ2-3; D possibly corresponds to TRBD1 (6 bases). Germline CDR1 and CDR2: MNHEY and SVGEGT. This CDR3 region has 13 residues. V lost 5 bases, J lost 9 bases, and 15 bases lay in between.

J is TRBJ1-1 and V is TRBV2; 7 bases fit TRBD1. Trimming at V came to 10 bases and at J to 11 bases, leaving 22 bases not matched to a gene. Germline V gene sequence: CDR1 SNHLY, CDR2 FYNNEI. This CDR3 has 15 amino acids. CDR3 loop: CATLSAGRAKQGAFF. In nucleotides, the CDR3 is TGTGCCACCTTATCGGCTGGCAGGGCCAAACAGGGGGCTTTCTTT.

V gene TRBV7-6 combines with J gene TRBJ2-7, with TRBD1 matching over 9 bases. Germline CDR1 SGHVS, CDR2 FNYEAQ. The CDR3 runs to 15 residues. V shed 2 bases, J shed 5 bases, and the junction held 7 bases outside the gene matches. For the CDR3, the DNA is TGTGCCAGCAGCTTATATTCCGGGACAGGGAACGAGCAGTACTTC. Its protein is CASSLYSGTGNEQYF.

The chain carries TRBV30 and TRBJ1-2; 7 bases agree with TRBD1. Trimming at V came to 5 bases and at J to 3 bases, leaving 3 bases not matched to a gene. CDR1 GTSNPN and CDR2 SVGIG come from the germline V gene (reference sequence). This CDR3 spans 12 amino acids. CDR3 sequence (DNA): TGTGCCTGGTCAGGGGGAGACTATGGCTACACCTTC. This sequence encodes CAWSGGDYGYTF. Supplemented by reference TRBV30 and TRBJ1-2, the full variable domain reads SQTIHQWPATLVQPVGSPLSLECTVEGTSNPNLYWYRQAAGRGLQLLFYSVGIGQISSEVPQNLSASRPQDRQFILSSKKLLLSDSGFYLCAWSGGDYGYTFGSGTRLTVV.

This rearrangement joins TRBV29-1 to TRBJ2-2; 7 bases are a match to TRBD1. The germline V gene has CDR1 SQVTM and CDR2 ANQGSEA. V was clipped by 2 bases and J by 6 bases; unmatched bases: 6. The CDR3 extends over 14 amino acids. The chain's CDR3 is CSVERQGVPGELFF. For the CDR3, the DNA is TGCAGCGTTGAACGGCAGGGGGTACCCGGGGAGCTGTTTTTT.

As DNA, the CDR3 is TGTGCCAGCAGCTCGGGACAGCTTGCCTATGGCTACACCTTC. It yields the protein CASSSGQLAYGYTF. V gene TRBV5-4 combines with J gene TRBJ1-2; 7 bases align to TRBD1. The CDR3 has 14 amino acids. The germline gives CDR1 SGHNT, CDR2 YYREEE (reference sequence). Germline trimming cut 3 bases from V and 4 bases from J; bases unmatched to any gene: 6. The full variable domain, with the rest looked up from reference TRBV5-4 and TRBJ1-2, is ETGVTQSPTHLIKTRGQQVTLRCSSQSGHNTVSWYQQALGQGPQFIFQYYREEENGRGNFPPRFSGLQFPNYSSELNVNALELDDSALYLCASSSGQLAYGYTFGSGTRLTVV.

The chain links TRBV30 to TRBJ1-6; tentative D call: TRBD1 (5 bases). Germline CDR1 is GTSNPN and CDR2 is SVGIG (reference sequence). Trimming left V 3 bases short and J 11 bases short, with 14 bases between. The CDR3 extends over 13 amino acids. In DNA, the CDR3 is TGTGCCTGGAGCGGTATGGGGGTCGCACCCCTCCACTTT. Its translation: CAWSGMGVAPLHF.

The chain is built from TRBV6-1 and TRBJ1-1; 8 nucleotides match TRBD1. CDR3 length equals 18 residues. Germline V lookup: CDR1 MNHNS, CDR2 SASEGT. Trimming removed 2 bases from V and 3 bases from J; junction bases left unmatched: 14. The CDR3 loop is CASSETKYPGGRDTEAFF. The CDR3 coding sequence is TGTGCCAGCAGTGAAACAAAGTATCCAGGGGGCAGGGACACTGAAGCTTTCTTT.

V gene TRBV6-2 or TRBV6-3 combines with J gene TRBJ2-3; D not resolved. V was trimmed by 0 bases and J by 4 bases, leaving 5 bases between them. Germline V CDR1 and CDR2: MNHEY, SVGEGT. CDR3 length: 13 amino acids. The CDR3 DNA is TGTGCCAGCAGTTACTCTATTCCAGATACGCAGTATTTT. Residues: CASSYSIPDTQYF.

This chain connects TRBV2 to TRBJ1-2; D is ambiguous. With 3 bases removed from V and 4 bases from J, the gap between germline ends came to 15 bases. CDR3 size: 15 residues. Germline V gives CDR1 SNHLY, CDR2 FYNNEI. The CDR3 DNA reads as TGTGCCAGCAGTGAGGGTAACGGCTACTTCTATGGCTACACCTTC. Protein product: CASSEGNGYFYGYTF.

J is TRBJ1-6 and V is TRBV6-6; D is uncertain. Germline V gene data show CDR1 as MNHNY and CDR2 as SVGAGI (reference sequence). The CDR3 has 12 amino acids. Trimming shortened V by 6 bases and J by 6 bases, and 6 bases separated the two germline ends. CDR3 sequence (DNA): TGTGCCAGCAGCATACCTAATTCACCCCTCCACTTT. It yields the protein CASSIPNSPLHF.

The genes are TRBV18 and TRBJ2-5; the D gene is possibly TRBD1 (6 bases). Germline CDR1 is KGHSH and CDR2 is LQKENI. V dropped 1 base and J dropped 1 base, with 7 bases sitting between them. CDR3 length equals 14 residues. The chain's CDR3 is CASSPRTAQETQYF. As DNA, the CDR3 is TGTGCCAGCTCACCACGGACAGCCCAAGAGACCCAGTACTTC. The full variable domain, in which reference TRBV18 and TRBJ2-5 provide the parts outside the CDR3, is NAGVMQNPRHLVRRRGQEARLRCSPMKGHSHVYWYRQLPEEGLKFMVYLQKENIIDESGMPKERFSAEFPKEGPSILRIQQVVRGDSAAYFCASSPRTAQETQYFGPGTRLLVL.

The V and J genes are TRBV5-1 and TRBJ2-7, with TRBD1 identical over 9 bases. V lost 6 bases and J lost 7; bases outside the gene matches: 17. This CDR3 comprises 16 residues. The germline gives CDR1 SGHRS, CDR2 YFSETQ. This CDR3 reads CASTHSGGQGPSEQYF. CDR3 coding DNA: TGCGCCAGCACCCATTCAGGGGGACAGGGTCCTTCTGAGCAGTACTTC.

The chain couples TRBV5-4 to TRBJ2-3; D might be TRBD2 (6 bases). There are 17 residues in the CDR3. The germline gives CDR1 SGHNT, CDR2 YYREEE (reference sequence). Trimming shortened V by 0 bases and J by 0 bases, and 14 bases separated the two germline ends. In nucleotides, the CDR3 is TGTGCCAGCAGCTTGGGCCCCCGGCGGGGCAGCACAGATACGCAGTATTTT. This gives the protein CASSLGPRRGSTDTQYF. Complete variable domain (other parts from reference TRBV5-4 and TRBJ2-3): ETGVTQSPTHLIKTRGQQVTLRCSSQSGHNTVSWYQQALGQGPQFIFQYYREEENGRGNFPPRFSGLQFPNYSSELNVNALELDDSALYLCASSLGPRRGSTDTQYFGPGTRLTVL.

In DNA form, the CDR3 reads TGCAGTGGGGCAGGGTATGGCTACACCTTC. Its translation is CSGAGYGYTF. This chain uses TRBV20-1 with TRBJ1-2; weak D call: TRBD1 (5 bases). There are 10 residues in the CDR3. Trimming took off 7 bases at V and 5 bases at J, with 8 bases between the two ends. Germline CDR1 is DFQATT and CDR2 is SNEGSKA (reference sequence).

The V and J genes are TRBV30 and TRBJ1-6; D not resolved. Germline CDR1 GTSNPN, CDR2 SVGIG (reference sequence). The V gene lost 5 bases and the J gene lost 8 bases, with 13 bases spanning the gap. This CDR3 has 13 amino acids. CDR3: CAWSPNADSPLHF. For the CDR3, the DNA is TGTGCCTGGTCCCCTAATGCGGATTCACCCCTCCACTTT.

The chain employs TRBV2 and TRBJ2-2, with a possible D match to TRBD2 (6 bases). The V end was cut by 6 bases, the J end by 7 bases, with 18 bases between. Germline CDR1 is SNHLY and CDR2 is FYNNEI. The CDR3 is 15 amino acids. The CDR3 DNA follows: TGTGCCAGCAGGCAATCCGGGGAGGTAGGCGGGGAGCTGTTTTTT. Protein: CASRQSGEVGGELFF. Filled out from reference TRBV2 and TRBJ2-2, the complete variable domain reads EPEVTQTPSHQVTQMGQEVILRCVPISNHLYFYWYRQILGQKVEFLVSFYNNEISEKSEIFDDQFSVERPDGSNFTLKIRSTKLEDSAMYFCASRQSGEVGGELFFGEGSRLTVL.

J is TRBJ1-1 and V is TRBV5-1; 8 nucleotides agree with TRBD1. V lost 0 bases and J lost 7; bases outside the gene matches: 20. Germline V gene data show CDR1 as SGHRS and CDR2 as YFSETQ. The CDR3 runs to 19 residues. CDR3 sequence: CASSLVSLVDRESGDEAFF. CDR3 nucleotide sequence: TGCGCCAGCAGCTTGGTCAGTTTGGTGGACAGGGAAAGCGGCGATGAAGCTTTCTTT.

The rearrangement uses TRBV9 and TRBJ1-3; D not certain. This CDR3 has 16 amino acids. V dropped 0 bases and J dropped 0 bases, with 10 bases sitting between them. Germline lookup yields CDR1 SGDLS and CDR2 YYNGEE. CDR3 in DNA: TGTGCCAGCAGCGTAGACCCAGCAATCTCTGGAAACACCATATATTTT. This translates into CASSVDPAISGNTIYF.

V gene TRBV30 combines with J gene TRBJ1-1, with 8 bases identical to TRBD1. CDR3 size: 17 residues. V was pared by 2 bases and J by 0 bases, with 11 bases of the junction left unmatched. Germline CDR1 GTSNPN, CDR2 SVGIG (reference sequence). In nucleotides, the CDR3 is TGTGCCTGGAGTTCTACCCGGACAGGGCGGATGAACACTGAAGCTTTCTTT. Translating gives CAWSSTRTGRMNTEAFF.

The chain joins TRBV11-3 to TRBJ2-3; D perhaps matches TRBD1 (9 bases). The germline gives CDR1 SGHNT, CDR2 YENEEA. The CDR3 is 20 residues long. Trimming left V 5 bases short and J 4 bases short, with 31 bases between. DNA for the CDR3: TGTGCCAGCAGCCAAGCCCCGGGACAGGGTAGCGGGGAACGGCCAGATACGCAGTATTTT. Translated: CASSQAPGQGSGERPDTQYF.

This chain uses TRBV5-6 with TRBJ1-2, with 7 bases fitting TRBD1. Germline trimming cut 4 bases from V and 0 bases from J; bases unmatched to any gene: 6. This CDR3 has 15 amino acids. Germline V gene lookup returns CDR1 SGHDT and CDR2 YYEEEE. Here the CDR3 reads CASSPWGTANYGYTF. CDR3 nucleotides: TGTGCCAGCAGCCCGTGGGGGACAGCTAACTATGGCTACACCTTC.

This clone was seen more than once but under ten times. The CDR3 protein is CSVEEGPRQYF. The CDR3 DNA is TGCAGCGTTGAGGAGGGCCCGAGGCAGTACTTC. The V and J genes are TRBV29-1 and TRBJ2-7, with a weak D call TRBD2 (6 bases). The CDR3 runs 11 residues. Germline CDR1 and CDR2: SQVTM and ANQGSEA. The V and J ends lost 3 bases and 9 bases respectively, with 12 bases between them.